A selection of T cell receptor beta chains follows, all from one sample in a study of shared clonotypes between healthy human individuals. Assay: immunoSEQ multiplex PCR; the TCRdb copy retains only in-frame clones and omits some. Of millions of clones listed, 90% to 95% are singletons. Specimen: naive CD4+ T cells from PBMCs. All receptors derive from a man in his late teens or twenties in good health. Some clones in this sample may be carry-over from other donors' samples. CDR3s include the opening cysteine and the closing phenylalanine or tryptophan. Each record gives: J gene, clone size, V gene, CDR3 protein. Expanded clones get a size class; other rows say once, few or many, or leave the size out.

>TRBJ1-1|once|TRBV5-1
CASSTTALDTEAFF
>TRBJ2-3|once|TRBV13
CASTRGTADTQYF
>TRBJ1-2|once|TRBV7-9
CASSLGTGPYGYTF
>TRBJ2-7|NA|TRBV5-1
CASSLTMAMDEQYF
>TRBJ2-3|NA|TRBV11-2
CASSLGLMAGGITDTQYF
>TRBJ1-2|NA|TRBV28
CASSLGGDRHGYTF
>TRBJ2-3|NA|TRBV11-2
CASSLVVGSIINTQYF
>TRBJ2-7|NA|TRBV5-4
CASSRRQGTAYEQYF
>TRBJ1-5|few|TRBV28
CASSLDGPQHF
>TRBJ2-7|NA|TRBV5-5
CASSLIYEQYF
>TRBJ2-1|NA|TRBV7-8
CASSSTPETANNEQFF
>TRBJ2-1|NA|TRBV4-1
CASSQDWGGGYEEQFF
>TRBJ2-6|once|TRBV6-5
CASSQRGANVLTF
>TRBJ2-7|NA|TRBV5-5
CASSLVSGGYYEQYF
>TRBJ1-2|few|TRBV10-2
CASSESGSGIYGYTF
>TRBJ1-1|NA|TRBV5-1
CASSLGGSPNTEAFF
>TRBJ2-7|once|TRBV12-5
CASGPPGTSGTSSYEQYF
>TRBJ1-1|NA|TRBV30
CAWSVLRNTEAFF
>TRBJ2-1|NA|TRBV7-3
CASSLIASGYNEQFF
>TRBJ1-1|NA|TRBV7-9
CASSLEEMNTEAFF
>TRBJ2-7|few|TRBV5-5
CASSLGIYEQYF
>TRBJ2-6|NA|TRBV7-2
CASSLIGLRAGANVLTF
>TRBJ1-3|NA|TRBV6-5
CASSYSGALGNTIYF
>TRBJ1-2|NA|TRBV30
CAWTPGGYGYTF
>TRBJ1-5|NA|TRBV18
CASSPDNQPQHF
>TRBJ1-2|once|TRBV2
CASSEFRSHGYTF
>TRBJ2-1|once|TRBV10-3
CAIRGLAGGRDEQFF
>TRBJ1-2|NA|TRBV28
CASSNGRGRSYGYTF
>TRBJ1-3|once|TRBV2
CASSALGARRSGNTIYF
>TRBJ2-2|NA|TRBV27
CASSLSFNTGELFF
>TRBJ2-4|once|TRBV23-1
CASRSNDEVHIQYF
>TRBJ1-5|NA|TRBV18
CASSPNPPGSNQPQHF
>TRBJ2-1|NA|TRBV19
CASSTGDEQFF
>TRBJ2-1|NA|TRBV15
CATSRGPGGGRLFEQFF
>TRBJ2-5|few|TRBV6-5
CASSYVGETQYF
>TRBJ2-2|NA|TRBV28
CASSLRLGTFNTGELFF
>TRBJ2-7|NA|TRBV30
CAWRTHRGLEQYF
>TRBJ1-3|NA|TRBV27
CASSPNLSGNTIYF
>TRBJ2-1|NA|TRBV7-3
CASSALAGVTGEQFF
>TRBJ2-7|NA|TRBV20-1
CSARGLEQYF
>TRBJ1-1|NA|TRBV19
CASTGTGDTEAFF
>TRBJ2-1|NA|TRBV4-1
CASSQDPASVHKFF
>TRBJ2-5|NA|TRBV29-1
CSKTQGDLGTQYF
>TRBJ2-2|NA|TRBV6-5
CASRGTATGELFF
>TRBJ2-7|NA|TRBV7-8
CASSLVASSDEQYF
>TRBJ1-1|NA|TRBV5-8
CASSWDRGRTEAFF
>TRBJ1-2|NA|TRBV28
CASGSGQGVRGYTF
>TRBJ1-2|once|TRBV9
CASSAGTAVYGYTF
>TRBJ1-1|NA|TRBV5-1
CASSPWAGLNTEAFF
>TRBJ2-7|NA|TRBV2
CASSEKGYEQYF
>TRBJ2-3|NA|TRBV7-3
CASSSQGTDTQYF
>TRBJ2-3|NA|TRBV5-1
CASSSSGRASGQYF
>TRBJ2-2|NA|TRBV5-1
CASSLEPGRTGELFF
>TRBJ2-1|once|TRBV10-3
CAISQWGLRGNNEQFF
>TRBJ2-3|once|TRBV2
CASSERVGTGLSTDTQYF